A single sample is the source of the 18 T cell receptor beta chains below, sequenced in a study of cytomegalovirus exposure and HLA in healthy donors. Both 60 Vbeta primers and 13 Jbeta primers went into the PCR. TCRdb's table, derived via immunoSEQ multiplex PCR, lists solely in-frame clones and lacks some. The sample carries about 150,000 clones, 66% recorded once. The sample comprised PBMCs. These receptor sequences come from a human donor in good health.

V and J are TRBV28 and TRBJ2-4; 9 nucleotides match TRBD1. Trimming cost V 3 bases and J 9 bases; bases outside gene matches: 9. CDR1 and CDR2 from the germline V gene are MDHEN and SYDVKM. The CDR3 has 15 amino acids. CDR3 DNA sequence: TGTGCCAGCAGTTTGCCCGGACAGGGGTCTGGCATTCAGTACTTC. This codes for CASSLPGQGSGIQYF.

The chain is built from TRBV27 and TRBJ2-7; TRBD2 matches 10 bases. The V and J ends lost 4 bases and 7 bases, in that order; junction bases with no gene match: 10. This CDR3 contains 15 residues. Per the germline V gene, CDR1 is MNHEY and CDR2 is SMNVEV (reference sequence). The CDR3 DNA reads as TGTGCCAGCAGTTCACTCTTAGCGGGAGGTGAGGAGCAGTACTTC. Its translation is CASSSLLAGGEEQYF.

This rearrangement joins TRBV19 to TRBJ1-4; 8 bases match TRBD1. Germline CDR1 LNHDA, CDR2 SQIVND (reference sequence). CDR3 size: 17 residues. Trimming cost V 1 base and J 5 bases; bases outside gene matches: 9. The CDR3 spells CASSIGIGTGLNEKLFF. CDR3 nucleotides: TGTGCCAGTAGTATAGGTATTGGGACAGGCCTCAATGAAAAACTGTTTTTT.

A word on this clone: The same CDR3 can be traced to other DNA sequences in this sample. The chain joins TRBV18 to TRBJ2-3; 7 nucleotides match TRBD1. There are 13 residues in the CDR3. The V gene's germline CDR1 is KGHSH and CDR2 LQKENI. Unmatched junction bases numbered 0, after V lost 2 bases and J lost 4 bases. In nucleotides, the CDR3 is TGTGCCAGCTCACCAACAGGGGCAGATACGCAGTATTTT. It specifies CASSPTGADTQYF.

CDR3 protein: CASSPSLAFYNEQFF. The CDR3 bases are TGTGCCAGCAGCCCGTCTTTGGCATTCTACAATGAGCAGTTCTTC. The rearrangement joins TRBV7-3 to TRBJ2-1; D is unresolved. CDR3 size: 15 residues. Germline-derived CDR1 and CDR2 are SGHTA and FQGTGA. The V end lost 5 bases, the J end lost 3 bases, and 14 bases lay between the germline ends.

The chain uses TRBV19 and TRBJ2-1; D gene uncertain. Germline V gene data show CDR1 as LNHDA and CDR2 as SQIVND (reference sequence). V gave up 4 bases and J gave up 6 bases, with 10 bases separating them. The CDR3 has 13 amino acids. CDR3 DNA sequence: TGTGCCAGTAGTAGAGACTGGGCCAATGAGCAGTTCTTC. This sequence encodes CASSRDWANEQFF.

The genes are TRBV18 and TRBJ1-2; 9 bases match TRBD1. J gave up 6 bases and V 3 bases, and 5 bases lay outside the gene matches. The germline V gene encodes CDR1 KGHSH and CDR2 LQKENI. There are 14 residues in the CDR3. The CDR3 DNA reads as TGTGCCAGCTCACCGGGACAGGGAACGAATGGCTACACCTTC. Residues: CASSPGQGTNGYTF.

The chain is built from TRBV7-3 and TRBJ2-2, with 14 bases fitting TRBD2. Germline lookup yields CDR1 SGHTA and CDR2 FQGTGA. Trimming at V came to 4 bases and at J to 6 bases, leaving 4 bases not matched to a gene. This CDR3 has 16 residues. CDR3: CASSSGLAGGAGELFF. The CDR3 coding sequence is TGTGCCAGCAGCTCCGGACTAGCGGGAGGCGCCGGGGAGCTGTTTTTT.

The rearrangement links TRBV5-8 to TRBJ2-7, with TRBD1 matching 9 bases. The CDR3 totals 14 residues. CDR1 SGHTS and CDR2 YDEGEE come from the germline V gene. J gave up 2 bases and V 4 bases, and 4 bases lay outside the gene matches. The CDR3 reads CASSDRTGAYEQYF. The DNA for the CDR3 is TGTGCCAGCAGCGATAGGACAGGGGCCTACGAGCAGTACTTC.

This chain connects TRBV15 to TRBJ2-2; 8 bases map to TRBD1. There are 15 residues in the CDR3. With V trimmed by 4 bases and J by 2 bases, 3 bases remained unmatched. Germline lookup yields CDR1 LNHNV and CDR2 YYDKDF (reference sequence). Written as DNA, the CDR3 is TGTGCCACCAGCACAGGGGGCCTCAACACCGGGGAGCTGTTTTTT. It translates to CATSTGGLNTGELFF. The full variable domain, its missing parts supplied by reference TRBV15 and TRBJ2-2, is DAMVIQNPRYQVTQFGKPVTLSCSQTLNHNVMYWYQQKSSQAPKLLFHYYDKDFNNEADTPDNFQSRRPNTSFCFLDIRSPGLGDTAMYLCATSTGGLNTGELFFGEGSRLTVL.

In this sample, this clone turned up a few times. The chain is built from TRBV2 and TRBJ2-1; 16 bases line up with TRBD2. The CDR3 is 13 residues long. V lost 3 bases and J lost 15; bases outside the gene matches: 2. Per the germline V gene, CDR1 is SNHLY and CDR2 is FYNNEI. CDR3 nucleotides: TGTGCCAGCAGTGAGGGACTAGCGGGAGGGGGGTTCTTC. Its translation is CASSEGLAGGGFF.

The V gene is TRBV29-1, the J gene TRBJ1-1; a possible D gene is TRBD1 (5 bases). The CDR3 totals 12 residues. Germline CDR1 and CDR2: SQVTM and ANQGSEA. V lost 6 bases to trimming and J lost 5 bases, with 13 bases between them. CDR3 bases: TGCAGCGTCCTTAAGGCAGGGACTGAAGCTTTCTTT. Protein product: CSVLKAGTEAFF.

The table lists this clone with a few counts. The chain joins TRBV4-2 to TRBJ1-2; no definite D call. The CDR3 spans 16 residues. V was clipped by 1 base and J by 6 bases, with 18 bases between them. Germline loops: CDR1 LGHNA, CDR2 YNFKEQ. The CDR3 spells CASSQVSSGLGDGYTF. The CDR3 DNA is TGTGCCAGCAGCCAAGTTTCGTCCGGACTTGGAGATGGCTACACCTTC.

This clone was found once. V usage is TRBV11-3 and J usage is TRBJ2-1, with D possibly matching TRBD2 (5 bases). The germline V gene has CDR1 SGHNT and CDR2 YENEEA. The ends were cut back, 4 bases at V and 3 bases at J, with 19 bases in the middle. This CDR3 is 17 amino acids long. This CDR3 is CASSWRAWANSYNEQFF. CDR3 DNA sequence: TGTGCCAGCAGCTGGCGGGCGTGGGCGAACAGCTACAATGAGCAGTTCTTC.

The chain carries TRBV28 and TRBJ1-1, with 7 bases matching TRBD1. J lost 5 bases, V lost 6 bases, and 3 bases had no gene match. The CDR3 sequence is 12 residues long. CDR1 and CDR2 from the germline V gene are MDHEN and SYDVKM. CDR3 amino acids: CASSQQGTEAFF. DNA of the CDR3: TGTGCCAGCAGCCAACAGGGGACTGAAGCTTTCTTT.

The chain has TRBV6-8 and TRBJ2-7, with D possibly being TRBD1 (5 bases). V was trimmed by 6 bases and J by 4 bases, leaving 7 bases between them. This CDR3 has 11 residues. Germline CDR1 reads MNHGY; CDR2 reads SAAAGT. The CDR3 DNA sequence: TGTGCCAGCAGGCACAGGTACGAGCAGTACTTC. It codes for CASRHRYEQYF.

The chain joins TRBV6-6 to TRBJ2-1; D is ambiguous. Germline loops: CDR1 MNHNY, CDR2 SVGAGI (reference sequence). The CDR3 contains 15 residues. V shed 0 bases and J shed 5 bases, with 11 bases lying between them. The CDR3 sequence is CASSYSVLTNNEQFF. The CDR3 DNA is TGTGCCAGCAGTTACTCCGTTCTAACTAACAATGAGCAGTTCTTC.

This clone was detected once. The V gene is TRBV4-1, the J gene TRBJ2-1, with D hard to call. The CDR3 has 16 residues. The germline gives CDR1 MGHRA, CDR2 YSYEKL. V gave up 1 base and J gave up 6 bases, with 16 bases separating them. The CDR3 coding sequence is TGCGCCAGCAGCCAAGCGAGACTTCAAAGGTCCAATGAGCAGTTCTTC. Its protein is CASSQARLQRSNEQFF.